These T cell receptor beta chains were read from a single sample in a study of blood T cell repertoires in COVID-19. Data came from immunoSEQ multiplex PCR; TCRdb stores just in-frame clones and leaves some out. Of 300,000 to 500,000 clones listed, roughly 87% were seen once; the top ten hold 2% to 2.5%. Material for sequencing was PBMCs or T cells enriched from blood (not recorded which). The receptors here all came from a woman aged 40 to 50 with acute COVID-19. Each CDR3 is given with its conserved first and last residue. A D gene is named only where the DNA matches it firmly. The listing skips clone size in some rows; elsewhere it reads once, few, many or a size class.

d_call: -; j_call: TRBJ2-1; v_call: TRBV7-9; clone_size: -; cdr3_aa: CASSLVRGTYNEQFF; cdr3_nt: TGTGCCAGCAGCTTAGTTCGGGGTACCTACAATGAGCAGTTCTTC
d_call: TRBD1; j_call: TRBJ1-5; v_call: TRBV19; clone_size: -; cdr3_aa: CASSTGQVQPQHF; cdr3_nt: TGTGCCAGTAGTACGGGACAGGTTCAGCCCCAGCATTTT
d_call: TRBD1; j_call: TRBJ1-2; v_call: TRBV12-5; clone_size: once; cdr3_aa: CASGFPRQGPGGYTF; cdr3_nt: TGTGCTAGTGGTTTCCCTAGACAGGGCCCTGGGGGCTACACCTTC
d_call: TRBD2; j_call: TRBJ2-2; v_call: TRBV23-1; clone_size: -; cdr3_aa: CASSGLAGNTGELFF; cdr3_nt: TGCGCCAGCAGCGGACTAGCGGGGAACACCGGGGAGCTGTTTTTT
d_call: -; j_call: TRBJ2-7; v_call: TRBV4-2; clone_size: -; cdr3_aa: CASSQDRVAREQYF; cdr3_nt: TGTGCCAGCAGCCAAGATAGGGTAGCGCGCGAGCAGTACTTC
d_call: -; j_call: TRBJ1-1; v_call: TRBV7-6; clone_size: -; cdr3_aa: CASSLEAGNTEAFF; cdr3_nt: TGTGCCAGCAGCTTAGAGGCAGGGAACACTGAAGCTTTCTTT
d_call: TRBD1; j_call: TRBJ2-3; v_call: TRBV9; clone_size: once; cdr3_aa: CASSVDGQGLTDTQYF; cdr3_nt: TGTGCCAGCAGCGTAGATGGACAGGGCCTCACAGATACGCAGTATTTT
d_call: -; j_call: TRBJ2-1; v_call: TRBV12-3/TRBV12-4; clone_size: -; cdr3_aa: CASKQVSYNEQFF; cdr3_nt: TGTGCCAGCAAACAGGTCTCCTACAATGAGCAGTTCTTC
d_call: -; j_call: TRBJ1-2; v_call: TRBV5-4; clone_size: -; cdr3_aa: CASSFRGRGDGYTF; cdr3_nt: TGTGCCAGCAGCTTCCGCGGCAGGGGCGATGGCTACACCTTC
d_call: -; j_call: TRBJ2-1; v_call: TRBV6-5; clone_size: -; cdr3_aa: CASSYSMMAGKFF; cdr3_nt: TGTGCCAGCAGTTACTCGATGATGGCAGGAAAGTTCTTC
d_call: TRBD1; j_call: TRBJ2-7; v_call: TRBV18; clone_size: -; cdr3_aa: CASSPETGIVYEQYF; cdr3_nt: TGTGCCAGCTCACCTGAGACAGGGATCGTCTACGAGCAGTACTTC
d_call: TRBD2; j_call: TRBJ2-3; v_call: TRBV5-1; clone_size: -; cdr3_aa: CASRAGQRDTDTQYF; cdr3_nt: TGCGCCAGCAGGGCGGGCCAGCGGGACACAGATACGCAGTATTTT